These 27 T cell receptor beta chains were all obtained from the same sample, sequenced in a study of blood T cell repertoires in COVID-19. TCRdb's copy holds only in-frame clones and misses some; the assay was immunoSEQ multiplex PCR. Of hundreds of thousands of clones listed, 85% to 90% are singletons. What was sequenced was peripheral blood. The receptors come from a woman aged 40 to 49 with COVID-19, enrolled during active disease.

The rearrangement joins TRBV4-3 to TRBJ2-1; D is possibly TRBD1 (6 bases). Germline values: CDR1 LGHNA, CDR2 YSLEER. The CDR3 sequence is 16 residues long. Trimming took 1 base from V and 5 from J, leaving 15 bases between them. The CDR3 DNA is TGCGCCAGCAGCCAAGGGACAGATAGGGCGAACAATGAGCAGTTCTTC. It is translated as CASSQGTDRANNEQFF.

The V call is TRBV3-1 (or the pseudogene TRBV3-2), the J call TRBJ2-3; the D gene is possibly TRBD1 (6 bases). Trimming pared 0 bases from V and 6 bases from J, leaving 16 bases between. The CDR3 runs 16 residues. CDR1 is LGHDT and CDR2 is YNNKEL in the germline V gene (reference sequence). The CDR3 loop reads CASSQDRGIARDTQYF. The DNA for the CDR3 is TGTGCCAGCAGCCAAGATAGGGGGATCGCTCGGGATACGCAGTATTTT.

The gene calls are TRBV11-1 and TRBJ2-2; TRBD1 matches 8 bases. The CDR3 is 15 residues long. The V gene end was trimmed by 5 bases and the J gene end by 6 bases; junction bases not matched to a gene: 8. Germline-derived CDR1 and CDR2 are SGHAT and FQDESV (reference sequence). CDR3 residues: CASSLGQGGSGELFF. CDR3 coding DNA: TGTGCCAGCAGCCTAGGACAGGGAGGATCCGGGGAGCTGTTTTTT.

The chain combines TRBV3-1 (or the pseudogene TRBV3-2) with TRBJ2-3; D not resolved. V dropped 4 bases and J dropped 0 bases, with 8 bases sitting between them. Germline V gene data show CDR1 as LGHDT and CDR2 as YNNKEL (reference sequence). This CDR3 has 14 amino acids. The CDR3 spells CASSLHASTDTQYF. DNA for the CDR3: TGTGCCAGCAGCCTACACGCTAGCACAGATACGCAGTATTTT.

The chain carries TRBV28 and TRBJ1-6, with 7 bases that match TRBD1. This CDR3 comprises 15 residues. V was clipped by 5 bases and J by 0 bases; unmatched bases: 1. Per germline, CDR1 MDHEN and CDR2 SYDVKM. DNA of the CDR3: TGTGCCAGCAGTCCAGGGGGCTCCTATAATTCACCCCTCCACTTT. This gives the protein CASSPGGSYNSPLHF.

Only one count was recorded for this clone. The V gene is TRBV7-2, the J gene TRBJ2-7; tentatively, D is TRBD1 (6 bases). Germline V lookup: CDR1 SGHTA, CDR2 FQGNSA. V gave up 2 bases and J gave up 3 bases, with 14 bases separating them. The CDR3 consists of 15 residues. The DNA for the CDR3 is TGTGCCAGCAGCTTATCGGCCGCGGACAGCTACGAGCAGTACTTC. Translating gives CASSLSAADSYEQYF.

This clone has just one count. The V gene is TRBV19, the J gene TRBJ1-6; 8 bases are a match to TRBD1. CDR3 length: 15 amino acids. V trimming: 4 bases; J trimming: 8 bases; junction bases outside the gene matches: 7. Per germline, CDR1 LNHDA and CDR2 SQIVND (reference sequence). CDR3 sequence reads: CASSRQGPGDSPLHF. In DNA, the CDR3 is TGTGCCAGTAGTAGACAGGGGCCGGGAGATTCACCCCTCCACTTT.

The chain joins TRBV27 to TRBJ2-7; D is possibly TRBD2 (5 bases). The V and J ends lost 4 bases and 2 bases respectively, with 9 bases between them. The CDR3 runs 13 residues. Germline V gives CDR1 MNHEY, CDR2 SMNVEV (reference sequence). CDR3 amino acids: CASSSGLPYEQYF. The CDR3 DNA reads as TGTGCCAGCAGTTCTGGACTCCCCTACGAGCAGTACTTC.

For the CDR3, the DNA is TGTGCCAGCAGCGCTCCAACAGGGAGAGGCACTGAAGCTTTCTTT. It translates to CASSAPTGRGTEAFF. The chain carries TRBV7-2 and TRBJ1-1; possible D gene TRBD1, 6 bases. V was shortened by 5 bases and J by 4 bases, with 17 bases between the two germline ends. Germline CDR1 is SGHTA and CDR2 is FQGNSA. The CDR3 loop spans 15 amino acids.

This chain links TRBV6-6 with TRBJ2-6, with 7 bases identical to TRBD1. Germline values: CDR1 MNHNY, CDR2 SVGAGI (reference sequence). Trimming cost V 7 bases and J 3 bases; bases outside gene matches: 9. The CDR3 has 16 residues. The CDR3 bases are TGTGCCAGCAAGGCCGACAGGGCTGGTGGGGCCAACGTCCTGACTTTC. It codes for CASKADRAGGANVLTF.

This sequence joins TRBV18 and TRBJ2-1; 15 bases match TRBD2. In germline, CDR1 is KGHSH, CDR2 LQKENI. The CDR3 is made up of 17 amino acids. The V gene end was trimmed by 3 bases and the J gene end by 8 bases; junction bases not matched to a gene: 8. CDR3 in amino acids: CASSPLGLAGGPDEQFF. In DNA, the CDR3 is TGTGCCAGCTCACCCCTCGGACTAGCGGGAGGGCCGGATGAGCAGTTCTTC. The full variable domain, with the rest looked up from reference TRBV18 and TRBJ2-1, is NAGVMQNPRHLVRRRGQEARLRCSPMKGHSHVYWYRQLPEEGLKFMVYLQKENIIDESGMPKERFSAEFPKEGPSILRIQQVVRGDSAAYFCASSPLGLAGGPDEQFFGPGTRLTVL.

This chain links TRBV6-6 with TRBJ1-5, with 8 bases matching TRBD1. The CDR3 is 13 amino acids. In germline, CDR1 is MNHNY, CDR2 SVGAGI (reference sequence). After removal of 7 bases from V and 2 bases from J, the junction contained 1 base not matched to a gene. The CDR3: CASMDRGNQPQHF. The CDR3 DNA follows: TGTGCCAGCATGGACAGGGGCAATCAGCCCCAGCATTTT.

This clone showed up just once. This may be a read error: a much more frequent sequence differs by one nucleotide. The sample has other DNA sequences that encode this CDR3 too. This chain uses TRBV30 with TRBJ1-1, with a weak D call TRBD1 (5 bases). Germline-derived CDR1 and CDR2 are GTSNPN and SVGIG (reference sequence). V gave up 5 bases and J gave up 5 bases, with 9 bases separating them. The CDR3 extends over 11 amino acids. CDR3 amino acids: CAWARGTEAFF. The CDR3 coding sequence is TGTGCCTGGGCCCGGGGGACTGAAGCTTTCTTT.

The chain carries TRBV6-1 and TRBJ2-7, with TRBD2 as a possible D gene (6 bases). The germline V gene has CDR1 MNHNS and CDR2 SASEGT. The CDR3 runs 16 residues. Trimming took off 2 bases at V and 3 bases at J, with 17 bases between the two ends. DNA for the CDR3: TGTGCCAGCAGTGAACTTTTCGGAGGACTAAGCTACGAGCAGTACTTC. This codes for CASSELFGGLSYEQYF.

The chain has TRBV7-2 and TRBJ2-5, with TRBD1 matching over 7 bases. In germline, CDR1 is SGHTA, CDR2 FQGNSA. CDR3 length: 15 residues. After removal of 3 bases from V and 4 bases from J, the junction contained 8 bases not matched to a gene. The CDR3 loop is CASSFQGGEGETQYF. The CDR3 DNA is TGTGCCAGCAGCTTCCAAGGGGGCGAGGGAGAGACCCAGTACTTC. Together with reference TRBV7-2 and TRBJ2-5, the CDR3 gives the full variable domain: GAGVSQSPSNKVTEKGKDVELRCDPISGHTALYWYRQSLGQGLEFLIYFQGNSAPDKSGLPSDRFSAERTGGSVSTLTIQRTQQEDSAVYLCASSFQGGEGETQYFGPGTRLLVL.

The V call is TRBV27, the J call TRBJ2-7; 11 bases are shared with TRBD2. Germline CDR1 is MNHEY and CDR2 is SMNVEV (reference sequence). V was clipped by 1 base and J by 6 bases; unmatched bases: 2. This CDR3 has 14 residues. For the CDR3, the DNA is TGTGCCAGCAGTTTATATACTAGCGGGGGCGAGCAGTACTTC. Its protein is CASSLYTSGGEQYF.

The rearrangement joins TRBV4-1 to TRBJ1-5; D may be TRBD1 (5 bases). This CDR3 comprises 13 residues. CDR1 and CDR2 (germline): MGHRA, YSYEKL. Trimming removed 4 bases at V and 7 bases at J, with 11 bases between. DNA for the CDR3: TGCGCCAGCAGCCGGGGCATTCGGCAGCCCCAGCATTTT. Protein: CASSRGIRQPQHF.

The chain has TRBV28 and TRBJ2-7; 7 bases fit TRBD1. J gave up 3 bases and V 5 bases, and 16 bases lay outside the gene matches. This CDR3 comprises 17 residues. Germline V gene data show CDR1 as MDHEN and CDR2 as SYDVKM. Written as DNA, the CDR3 is TGTGCCAGCAGTCTATCAAGATTCGGGACAGTCATCTACGAGCAGTACTTC. Protein sequence: CASSLSRFGTVIYEQYF.

The chain couples TRBV24-1 to TRBJ1-2, with D maybe TRBD1 (6 bases). V gave up 9 bases and J gave up 3 bases, with 19 bases separating them. Germline V lookup: CDR1 KGHDR, CDR2 SFDVKD. The CDR3 spans 15 residues. CDR3 protein: CATSDSSATDYGYTF. Here the CDR3 DNA reads TGTGCCACCTCGGACAGCTCTGCCACGGACTATGGCTACACCTTC.

The chain employs TRBV7-8 and TRBJ1-2, with a weak D call TRBD1 (5 bases). The CDR3 length is 14 residues. The V end lost 3 bases, the J end lost 2 bases, and 10 bases lay between the germline ends. From germline, CDR1 is SGHVS and CDR2 FQNEAQ. Written as DNA, the CDR3 is TGTGCCAGCAGCTTCGGACATCTAAACTATGGCTACACCTTC. Its translation: CASSFGHLNYGYTF.

The chain has TRBV11-2 and TRBJ2-1; D is perhaps TRBD2 (5 bases). Germline V gene sequence: CDR1 SGHAT, CDR2 FQNNGV. CDR3 length equals 17 residues. Trimming cost V 3 bases and J 1 base, with 16 bases left between them. CDR3 DNA: TGTGCCAGCAGCTTCTCCCCCGCGGGTTTTTCCTACAATGAGCAGTTCTTC. Residues: CASSFSPAGFSYNEQFF.

This clone occurred a few times. The V gene is TRBV3-1 (or the pseudogene TRBV3-2), the J gene TRBJ1-1; maybe TRBD1 (5 bases). The CDR3 totals 14 residues. The germline V gene has CDR1 LGHDT and CDR2 YNNKEL (reference sequence). Trimming removed 4 bases from V and 6 bases from J, with 15 bases in between. The CDR3 loop is CASSLRAESAEAFF. The CDR3 bases are TGTGCCAGCAGCCTCAGGGCTGAGTCAGCTGAAGCTTTCTTT.

The CDR3 region is CASSTGRGDYGYTF. CDR3 nucleotides: TGTGCCAGTAGTACAGGCAGGGGAGACTATGGCTACACCTTC. V and J are TRBV19 and TRBJ1-2; D is possibly TRBD1 (6 bases). The CDR3 extends over 14 amino acids. Trimming took 4 bases from V and 3 from J, leaving 12 bases between them. The germline gives CDR1 LNHDA, CDR2 SQIVND (reference sequence).

This sequence joins TRBV7-2 and TRBJ1-5; 10 nucleotides align to TRBD1. Per germline, CDR1 SGHTA and CDR2 FQGNSA. J was trimmed by 0 bases and V by 4 bases; bases with no gene match: 6. This CDR3 has 17 residues. This CDR3 reads CASSSTGGRYSNQPQHF. CDR3 sequence (DNA): TGTGCCAGCAGCTCGACAGGGGGCCGTTATAGCAATCAGCCCCAGCATTTT.

This clone was detected only a few times. The rearrangement joins TRBV28 to TRBJ1-5; D gene unclear. Germline CDR1 reads MDHEN; CDR2 reads SYDVKM. Between the trimmed V and J ends, which lost 8 bases and 0 bases, there was a span of 8 bases. This CDR3 comprises 13 residues. For the CDR3, the DNA is TGTGCCAGCGAGTACTATAGCAATCAGCCCCAGCATTTT. Translating gives CASEYYSNQPQHF.

The rearrangement links TRBV5-1 to TRBJ2-1; D remains unclear. In germline, CDR1 is SGHRS, CDR2 YFSETQ. Trimming shortened V by 4 bases and J by 7 bases, and 18 bases separated the two germline ends. The CDR3 consists of 15 residues. The CDR3 DNA follows: TGCGCCAGCAGCCAACCCCCGGCCCCCGGGAATGAGCAGTTCTTC. Translating gives CASSQPPAPGNEQFF.

This rearrangement joins TRBV27 to TRBJ2-3; 8 bases line up with TRBD1. Germline V gene sequence: CDR1 MNHEY, CDR2 SMNVEV (reference sequence). Losses at the gene ends were 0 bases for V and 2 bases for J; bases not matched to a gene: 4. This CDR3 region has 16 residues. The CDR3 DNA follows: TGTGCCAGCAGTTTATCGACAGGGGCCTTCACAGATACGCAGTATTTT. Amino acids: CASSLSTGAFTDTQYF.